Reported below is one T cell receptor (beta chain). The samples, holding roughly 0.95-10 million cryopreserved PBMC, were thawed before DNA extraction was carried out. This sample is part of a study of long-term antiretroviral therapy in people with HIV. This CDR3 contains 18 residues. The V and J ends lost 7 bases and 5 bases, in that order; junction bases with no gene match: 14. Germline CDR1 LNHDA, CDR2 SQIVND (reference sequence). Runs used v3.0 of the immunoSEQ assay and were done at survey level. Clones were sequenced by immunoSEQ multiplex PCR, and TCRdb holds only the in-frame ones, with some missing. Found here are about 27,000 clones, approximately 79% of them singletons; the top ten hold around 10%.

Specimen: unsorted PBMCs, collected 2.1 years after starting antiretroviral therapy. J is TRBJ2-2 and V is TRBV19; 12 nucleotides line up with TRBD2. The sequence was collected from a man aged 25 to 45 with HIV. The CDR3 reads CASIPSSGTSGSTGELFF. The CDR3 DNA sequence: TGTGCCAGTATCCCCTCATCCGGGACTAGCGGGTCGACCGGGGAGCTGTTTTTT.